The clone carrying this T cell receptor (beta chain) occurred a few times. Its antigen is unknown. This sample is part of a study of cytomegalovirus exposure and HLA in healthy donors. Whole-study results and caveats: CMV antigen specificity was confirmed in vitro for a few CMV-associated chains. In a later analysis, first-cohort TCR clusters were found to tend to co-occur in the roughly 120 validation repertoires. Cytomegalovirus-associated status was assigned to 164 TCR beta chains.

This CDR3 has 14 residues. Produced via immunoSEQ multiplex PCR; TCRdb's table is partial and in-frame only. Here the sample spans about 190,000 clones, roughly 88% being singletons. The donors were members of the 120-subject validation cohort (separate from the approximately 730-subject first cohort). V is TRBV21-1 and J is TRBJ1-1; the D call in the table, TRBD1, was not verified against the DNA. TRBV21-1 counts as a pseudogene. The specimen was PBMCs. The origin of this receptor is a woman aged 18-30 years in good health and CMV-seronegative. CDR3 protein: CASSNGPMNTEAFF. CDR3 DNA sequence: TGTGCCAGCAGCAATGGCCCCATGAACACTGAAGCTTTCTTT.